These 14 T cell receptor beta chains came from one sample sequenced in a study of somatic mutations in cytotoxic T cells in rheumatoid arthritis. Profiled with immunoSEQ multiplex PCR; TCRdb holds only in-frame clones, not every one. Of about 20,000 clones listed, roughly 86% are singletons. Specimen: CD8+ T cells sorted from blood. The receptors here all came from a woman between 45 and 60 years old in good health.

This rearrangement joins TRBV9 to TRBJ2-3, with D possibly matching TRBD2 (6 bases). This CDR3 spans 14 amino acids. V lost 3 bases and J 6 bases, leaving 14 bases between the germline ends. Germline lookup yields CDR1 SGDLS and CDR2 YYNGEE. The CDR3 reads CASSGWGVIDTQYF. The CDR3 DNA sequence: TGTGCCAGCAGCGGTTGGGGGGTTATCGATACGCAGTATTTT.

The J gene is TRBJ2-1, the V gene TRBV11-2; D call uncertain. The CDR3 length is 15 residues. V lost 2 bases and J 8 bases, leaving 16 bases between the germline ends. CDR1 SGHAT and CDR2 FQNNGV come from the germline V gene. Here the CDR3 reads CASSLPLSSTDEQFF. The CDR3 nucleotides read TGTGCCAGCAGCTTACCCCTCTCGAGCACAGATGAGCAGTTCTTC.

J is TRBJ2-5 and V is TRBV27; D might be TRBD2 (5 bases). Trimming removed 6 bases from V and 0 bases from J, with 11 bases in between. The CDR3 length is 14 residues. CDR1 is MNHEY, CDR2 SMNVEV, per germline (reference sequence). CDR3 residues: CASSPGGYQETQYF. The CDR3 DNA reads TGTGCCAGCAGCCCCGGCGGGTACCAAGAGACCCAGTACTTC.

As to this clone: One end of the junction fails to match germline, which may point to a read error. This rearrangement joins TRBV15 to TRBJ2-3, with D possibly being TRBD1 (5 bases). Germline values: CDR1 LNHNV, CDR2 YYDKDF (reference sequence). This CDR3 comprises 14 residues. CDR3 in DNA: TGTGTCACCAGCCAGAGTCAGGGTCCAGATACGCAGTATTTT. Residues: CVTSQSQGPDTQYF.

The chain uses TRBV27 and TRBJ2-2, with D unclear. Germline loops: CDR1 MNHEY, CDR2 SMNVEV (reference sequence). The germline V and J ends were trimmed by 6 bases and 6 bases, with 8 bases remaining between them. This CDR3 spans 12 amino acids. The CDR3 reads CASRRLAGELFF. The CDR3 bases are TGTGCCAGCAGGCGTTTAGCCGGGGAGCTGTTTTTT.

In its sample, this clone was seen once. This chain uses TRBV4-2 with TRBJ1-1; TRBD1 is a possible D gene (5 bases). Germline-derived CDR1 and CDR2 are LGHNA and YNFKEQ. The ends were cut back, 0 bases at V and 4 bases at J, with 9 bases in the middle. CDR3 length: 14 residues. The CDR3 bases are TGTGCCAGCAGCCAAGATCTCGGGGGCACTGAAGCTTTCTTT. This gives the protein CASSQDLGGTEAFF.

This sequence joins TRBV9 and TRBJ1-1; D gene uncertain. CDR1 SGDLS and CDR2 YYNGEE come from the germline V gene. V was cut by 0 bases and J by 0 bases, with 12 bases left in between. The length of the CDR3 is 16 residues. The CDR3 region is CASSVANGVLNTEAFF. The CDR3, as DNA: TGTGCCAGCAGCGTAGCTAATGGGGTTTTGAACACTGAAGCTTTCTTT.

This clone was detected once. This rearrangement joins TRBV2 to TRBJ2-3; 14 nucleotides agree with TRBD2. In germline, CDR1 is SNHLY, CDR2 FYNNEI. V shed 6 bases and J 0 bases; nucleotides not matched to a gene: 2. There are 16 residues in the CDR3. The CDR3 DNA reads TGTGCCAGCAGGACTAGCGGGGGGGCTAGCACAGATACGCAGTATTTT. Translated: CASRTSGGASTDTQYF. Filled out from reference TRBV2 and TRBJ2-3, the complete variable domain reads EPEVTQTPSHQVTQMGQEVILRCVPISNHLYFYWYRQILGQKVEFLVSFYNNEISEKSEIFDDQFSVERPDGSNFTLKIRSTKLEDSAMYFCASRTSGGASTDTQYFGPGTRLTVL.

The table lists this clone with a few counts. The chain recombines TRBV14 with TRBJ1-5; TRBD1 might be the D (5 bases). Per the germline V gene, CDR1 is SGHDN and CDR2 is FVKESK. V was cut by 7 bases and J by 3 bases, with 22 bases left in between. There are 17 residues in the CDR3. The CDR3 bases are TGTGCCAGCAAAACGGGGACGGACTTCTCATTCAATCAGCCCCAGCATTTT. Protein sequence: CASKTGTDFSFNQPQHF.

This clone came up once. The chain uses TRBV6-4 and TRBJ2-1, with a weak D call TRBD2 (6 bases). Looked up from germline, CDR1 is MRHNA and CDR2 is SNTAGT. The V and J ends lost 0 bases and 0 bases respectively, with 6 bases between them. The length of the CDR3 is 15 residues. The CDR3 bases are TGTGCCAGCAGTGACTCTAGCGGCTCCTACAATGAGCAGTTCTTC. This translates into CASSDSSGSYNEQFF.

This rearrangement joins TRBV18 to TRBJ2-2, with D maybe TRBD2 (7 bases). Germline CDR1 is KGHSH and CDR2 is LQKENI. V lost 3 bases and J 1 base, leaving 27 bases between the germline ends. The length of the CDR3 is 21 residues. CDR3 bases: TGTGCCAGCTCACCCTTCGGGGGAATGCAAGGCGGGGGCGAGAACACCGGGGAGCTGTTTTTT. Protein: CASSPFGGMQGGGENTGELFF.

The chain uses TRBV6-5 and TRBJ1-1, with D hard to call. From germline, CDR1 is MNHEY and CDR2 SVGAGI. V was cut by 2 bases and J by 2 bases, with 9 bases left in between. CDR3 size: 14 residues. DNA of the CDR3: TGTGCCAGCAGTTACGATGACGGTAACACTGAAGCTTTCTTT. Its translation is CASSYDDGNTEAFF.

This clone was counted a single time. This chain connects TRBV4-1 to TRBJ1-2; maybe TRBD1 (5 bases). V lost 2 bases and J 12 bases, leaving 16 bases between the germline ends. In germline, CDR1 is MGHRA, CDR2 YSYEKL. The CDR3 has 13 amino acids. The CDR3 here is CASSQPGHYLDTF. In DNA, the CDR3 is TGCGCCAGCAGCCAACCCGGACATTATCTGGACACCTTC.

The chain employs TRBV6-5 and TRBJ1-2, with unresolved D. CDR1 is MNHEY and CDR2 is SVGAGI in the germline V gene. V lost 10 bases to trimming and J lost 14 bases, with 20 bases between them. The CDR3 has 11 residues. The CDR3 DNA reads as TGTGCCACCTGGGTGCAGAGGAGTTTTACCTTC. Amino acids: CATWVQRSFTF.